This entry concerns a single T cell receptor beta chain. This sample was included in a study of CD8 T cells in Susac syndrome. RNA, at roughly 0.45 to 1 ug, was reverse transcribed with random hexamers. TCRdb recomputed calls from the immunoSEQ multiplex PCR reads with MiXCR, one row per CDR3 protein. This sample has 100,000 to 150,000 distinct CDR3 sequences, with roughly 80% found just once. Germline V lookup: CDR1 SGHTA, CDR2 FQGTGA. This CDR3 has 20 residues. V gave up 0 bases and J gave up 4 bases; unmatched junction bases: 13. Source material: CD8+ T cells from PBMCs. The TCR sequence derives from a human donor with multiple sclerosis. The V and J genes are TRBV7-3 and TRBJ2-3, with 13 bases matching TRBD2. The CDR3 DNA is TGTGCCAGCAGCTTAACTAAAACAAGGAGGACTAGCGGGAGTGCAGATACGCAGTATTTT. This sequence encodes CASSLTKTRRTSGSADTQYF.